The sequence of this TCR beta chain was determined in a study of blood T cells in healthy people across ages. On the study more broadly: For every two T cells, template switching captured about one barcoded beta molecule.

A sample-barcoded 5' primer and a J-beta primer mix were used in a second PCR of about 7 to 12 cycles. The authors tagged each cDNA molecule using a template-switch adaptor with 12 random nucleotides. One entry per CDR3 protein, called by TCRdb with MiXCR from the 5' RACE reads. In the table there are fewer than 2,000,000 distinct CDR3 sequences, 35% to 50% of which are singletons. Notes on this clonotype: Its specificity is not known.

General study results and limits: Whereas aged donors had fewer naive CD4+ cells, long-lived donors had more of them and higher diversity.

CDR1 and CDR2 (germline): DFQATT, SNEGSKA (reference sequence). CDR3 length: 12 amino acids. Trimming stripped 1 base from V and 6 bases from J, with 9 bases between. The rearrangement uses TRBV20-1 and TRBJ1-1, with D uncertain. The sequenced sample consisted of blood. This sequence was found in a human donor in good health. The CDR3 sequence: CSARASAAEAFF. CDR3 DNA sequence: TGCAGTGCTAGAGCGTCGGCCGCTGAAGCTTTCTTT.